Presented here are 30 T cell receptor beta chains from one specimen sequenced in a study of response to subunit inactivated influenza vaccine. One entry per CDR3 protein, called by TCRdb with MiXCR from the RT-PCR reads. The table records roughly 500,000 distinct CDR3 sequences, approximately 15% of them present only once. The material was CD4+ T cells sorted from PBMCs, obtained less than 30 months after vaccination. The receptor source for this set is a man between 50 and 70 years old who received an inactivated influenza vaccine.

The chain has TRBV7-2 and TRBJ2-5, with D tentatively TRBD2 (7 bases). The CDR3 sequence is 16 residues long. Germline V gene data show CDR1 as SGHTA and CDR2 as FQGNSA. V shed 5 bases and J shed 2 bases, with 18 bases lying between them. The CDR3 DNA is TGTGCCAGCAGCCCCTTTGGGGGGGGCCGACAAGAGACCCAGTACTTC. It codes for CASSPFGGGRQETQYF.

V gene TRBV20-1 combines with J gene TRBJ1-1; 9 nucleotides match TRBD1. J lost 1 base, V lost 8 bases, and 2 bases had no gene match. Germline V gene sequence: CDR1 DFQATT, CDR2 SNEGSKA (reference sequence). The CDR3 is made up of 12 amino acids. CDR3 sequence (DNA): TGCAGTTACAGGGGGCAGAACACTGAAGCTTTCTTT. Its protein product is CSYRGQNTEAFF.

This clonotype was seen a few times. This rearrangement joins TRBV7-9 to TRBJ2-7; 7 positions match TRBD1. V lost 5 bases and J lost 7; bases outside the gene matches: 14. The CDR3 sequence is 15 residues long. The germline gives CDR1 SEHNR, CDR2 FQNEAQ (reference sequence). CDR3 residues: CASSAPGQHFAEQYF. The CDR3 nucleotides read TGTGCCAGCAGCGCCCCGGGACAGCACTTTGCGGAGCAGTACTTC.

This chain connects TRBV25-1 to TRBJ1-5; perhaps TRBD1 as D (5 bases). V was clipped by 3 bases and J by 0 bases, with 9 bases between them. The CDR3 spans 15 residues. CDR1 and CDR2 (germline): MGHDK, SYGVNS. CDR3 protein: CASSEEGDSNQPQHF. The DNA of the CDR3 is TGTGCCAGCAGTGAGGAAGGGGATAGCAATCAGCCCCAGCATTTT.

This clonotype has more than one count but fewer than ten. The V gene is TRBV11-1, the J gene TRBJ2-3; D possibly uses TRBD1 or TRBD2 (5 bases each). The length of the CDR3 is 17 residues. The V gene lost 1 base and the J gene lost 2 bases, with 16 bases spanning the gap. Germline V gene data show CDR1 as SGHAT and CDR2 as FQDESV (reference sequence). The CDR3 is CASSLGITGTSTDTQYF. CDR3 coding DNA: TGTGCCAGCAGCTTAGGGATCACCGGGACCTCCACAGATACGCAGTATTTT.

This clonotype was seen more than once but under ten times. The chain recombines TRBV20-1 with TRBJ2-3, with a weak D call TRBD2 (5 bases). Trimming cost V 1 base and J 0 bases, with 14 bases left between them. The germline V gene has CDR1 DFQATT and CDR2 SNEGSKA (reference sequence). This CDR3 is built from 16 residues. The CDR3 DNA is TGCAGTGCTAGAGGAAAAAGAGCGGTTAGCACAGATACGCAGTATTTT. The encoded protein is CSARGKRAVSTDTQYF.

This chain joins TRBV6-1 and TRBJ1-4; 9 nucleotides match TRBD1. The CDR3 contains 13 residues. With V trimmed by 6 bases and J by 7 bases, 3 bases remained unmatched. The germline V gene has CDR1 MNHNS and CDR2 SASEGT. The DNA of the CDR3 is TGTGCCAGCAGACAGGGGGCGAGTGAAAAACTGTTTTTT. This gives the protein CASRQGASEKLFF.

V and J are TRBV5-6 and TRBJ2-1; 9 nucleotides match TRBD2. The CDR3 spans 15 residues. J lost 6 bases, V lost 3 bases, and 7 bases had no gene match. Germline V gene lookup returns CDR1 SGHDT and CDR2 YYEEEE. The CDR3, as DNA: TGTGCCAGCAGCTACAAGCGGGGGGCCCTCAATGAGCAGTTCTTC. It encodes CASSYKRGALNEQFF.

In its sample, this clonotype was seen a few times. The chain has TRBV7-2 and TRBJ1-2; no reliable D call. There are 12 residues in the CDR3. V lost 2 bases and J lost 6, with 7 bases in between. Germline V gene data show CDR1 as SGHTA and CDR2 as FQGNSA. CDR3 DNA sequence: TGTGCCAGCAGCTTATGGCTGGATGGCTACACCTTC. This translates into CASSLWLDGYTF.

This clonotype was detected only a few times. The chain combines TRBV20-1 with TRBJ2-3; TRBD2 matches at 8 bases. The CDR3 extends over 14 amino acids. The germline V gene has CDR1 DFQATT and CDR2 SNEGSKA (reference sequence). The J segment lost 4 bases and the V segment lost 4 bases, leaving 7 bases of the junction unmatched. As DNA, the CDR3 is TGCAGTGCTAAATCTTCGGGACTAGCAGATACGCAGTATTTT. This sequence encodes CSAKSSGLADTQYF.

The chain joins TRBV20-1 to TRBJ2-3, with 9 bases that match TRBD2. The J segment lost 3 bases and the V segment lost 1 base, leaving 8 bases of the junction unmatched. This CDR3 is 16 amino acids long. Germline CDR1 reads DFQATT; CDR2 reads SNEGSKA (reference sequence). DNA for the CDR3: TGCAGTGCTAGAGCGTCAGCGGGAGGTGGGACAGATACGCAGTATTTT. Amino acid sequence: CSARASAGGGTDTQYF.

This clonotype was seen repeatedly, ten times or more. The V and J genes are TRBV3-1 and TRBJ2-4, with D maybe TRBD1 (6 bases). The CDR3 runs to 16 residues. Germline lookup yields CDR1 LGHDT and CDR2 YNNKEL (reference sequence). Trimming pared 2 bases from V and 7 bases from J, leaving 18 bases between. The CDR3 loop reads CASSQSPAPGVNIQYF. CDR3 nucleotide sequence: TGTGCCAGCAGCCAATCCCCGGCCCCAGGGGTGAACATTCAGTACTTC. The entire variable domain, with the rest obtained from reference TRBV3-1 and TRBJ2-4, is as follows: DTAVSQTPKYLVTQMGNDKSIKCEQNLGHDTMYWYKQDSKKFLKIMFSYNNKELIINETVPNRFSPKSPDKAHLNLHINSLELGDSAVYFCASSQSPAPGVNIQYFGAGTRLSVL.

This clonotype has only a few counts. The chain couples TRBV12-3 or TRBV12-4 to TRBJ1-1; TRBD1 might be the D (6 bases). Trimming shortened V by 6 bases and J by 9 bases, and 14 bases separated the two germline ends. This CDR3 region has 12 residues. The CDR3 sequence: CASRLPTGQAFF. For the CDR3, the DNA is TGTGCCAGCAGGCTGCCGACAGGACAAGCTTTCTTT.

This clonotype showed up just a few times. The V call is TRBV7-6, the J call TRBJ1-3; D remains unclear. This CDR3 contains 14 residues. V lost 2 bases and J lost 0, with 5 bases in between. Germline values: CDR1 SGHVS, CDR2 FNYEAQ. The CDR3 nucleotides are TGTGCCAGCAGCTTAAGCATCTCTGGAAACACCATATATTTT. Translated: CASSLSISGNTIYF.

This clonotype was seen a few times. The chain links TRBV6-2 or TRBV6-3 to TRBJ1-2; D may be TRBD1 (6 bases). Per the germline V gene, CDR1 is MNHEY and CDR2 is SVGEGT. This CDR3 contains 16 residues. Trimming pared 2 bases from V and 7 bases from J, leaving 20 bases between. The CDR3 sequence is CASSYPKTTGSRGYTF. In nucleotides, the CDR3 is TGTGCCAGCAGTTACCCAAAAACTACAGGGAGCCGTGGCTACACCTTC.

This clonotype was counted between two and nine times. The chain uses TRBV4-2 and TRBJ2-7, with TRBD2 matching over 9 bases. V was clipped by 1 base and J by 3 bases; unmatched bases: 4. Germline CDR1 and CDR2: LGHNA and YNFKEQ. The CDR3 loop spans 15 amino acids. The CDR3 DNA follows: TGTGCCAGCAGCCAAGGCCCTAGCGGGGTCTACGAGCAGTACTTC. This codes for CASSQGPSGVYEQYF.

The gene calls are TRBV24-1 and TRBJ2-5; 8 bases line up with TRBD2. The trim removed 0 bases at V and 7 bases at J, leaving 9 bases unmatched. The germline gives CDR1 KGHDR, CDR2 SFDVKD. This CDR3 region has 16 residues. The CDR3, as DNA: TGTGCCACCAGTGATTTGAACGGGGGGGCCTCTGGGACCCAGTACTTC. This sequence encodes CATSDLNGGASGTQYF.

This sequence joins TRBV5-1 and TRBJ1-1, with 7 bases that match TRBD1. J gave up 3 bases and V 0 bases, and 2 bases lay outside the gene matches. Germline V lookup: CDR1 SGHRS, CDR2 YFSETQ. This CDR3 comprises 14 residues. The CDR3 nucleotides are TGCGCCAGCAGCTTGGATACAGGGGACACTGAAGCTTTCTTT. Its protein is CASSLDTGDTEAFF.

In nucleotides, the CDR3 is TGTGCCACCAGTGCCGGGACTAGCTCTAATGAGCAGTTCTTC. Protein: CATSAGTSSNEQFF. The chain has TRBV24-1 and TRBJ2-1; TRBD2 matches 9 bases. Germline CDR1 KGHDR, CDR2 SFDVKD. The CDR3 contains 14 residues. V shed 5 bases, J shed 7 bases, and the junction held 5 bases outside the gene matches.

A few counts support this clonotype. The chain employs TRBV29-1 and TRBJ2-1; 8 nucleotides match TRBD2. The CDR3 extends over 14 amino acids. Germline V gene data show CDR1 as SQVTM and CDR2 as ANQGSEA. Unmatched junction bases numbered 10, after V lost 4 bases and J lost 8 bases. This CDR3 is CSVGSGGLRDEQFF. Written as DNA, the CDR3 is TGCAGCGTTGGCAGCGGGGGCCTCCGGGATGAGCAGTTCTTC.

Ten or more counts support this clonotype. This rearrangement joins TRBV3-1 to TRBJ2-2, with 8 bases matching TRBD1. Germline V gene lookup returns CDR1 LGHDT and CDR2 YNNKEL (reference sequence). With 3 bases clipped from V and 6 bases from J, the junction kept 9 bases outside the gene matches. This CDR3 has 16 residues. CDR3: CASSHDRGTIPGELFF. CDR3 coding DNA: TGTGCCAGCAGCCACGACAGGGGCACTATCCCCGGGGAGCTGTTTTTT. Complete variable domain (other parts from reference TRBV3-1 and TRBJ2-2): DTAVSQTPKYLVTQMGNDKSIKCEQNLGHDTMYWYKQDSKKFLKIMFSYNNKELIINETVPNRFSPKSPDKAHLNLHINSLELGDSAVYFCASSHDRGTIPGELFFGEGSRLTVL.

This clonotype has just a few counts. This chain joins TRBV10-2 and TRBJ2-7; D gene ambiguous. Trimming shortened V by 3 bases and J by 0 bases, and 9 bases separated the two germline ends. CDR1 WSHSY and CDR2 SAAADI come from the germline V gene. The CDR3 runs to 14 residues. CDR3: CASSESLSSYEQYF. The CDR3 bases are TGCGCCAGCAGTGAAAGTCTGAGCTCCTACGAGCAGTACTTC.

This clonotype occurred many times. The chain uses TRBV4-3 and TRBJ2-3; D tentatively reads TRBD1 or TRBD2 (5 bases each). The CDR3 is 14 residues long. Germline values: CDR1 LGHNA, CDR2 YSLEER. The germline V and J ends were trimmed by 1 base and 5 bases, with 10 bases remaining between them. CDR3 sequence reads: CASSQVTGRDTQYF. The CDR3 DNA sequence: TGCGCCAGCAGCCAAGTTACGGGACGAGATACGCAGTATTTT.

This chain links TRBV5-1 with TRBJ2-7; 9 bases match TRBD1. This CDR3 region has 13 residues. The V gene's germline CDR1 is SGHRS and CDR2 YFSETQ. Trimming removed 6 bases from V and 5 bases from J; junction bases left unmatched: 6. The CDR3: CASTLGTGNEQYF. CDR3 nucleotides: TGCGCCAGCACCCTCGGGACAGGGAACGAGCAGTACTTC.

Note on this clonotype: A read error may account for a junction end that differs from germline. The rearrangement uses TRBV7-7 and TRBJ2-7; unclear D gene. Germline values: CDR1 SSHAT, CDR2 FNYEAQ (reference sequence). This CDR3 has 13 residues. CDR3 region: CASSFSAGYEQYF. CDR3 bases: TGTGCTAGCAGCTTTTCCGCTGGCTACGAGCAGTACTTC.

The V call is TRBV30, the J call TRBJ2-5; 7 bases line up with TRBD1. Germline CDR1 and CDR2: GTSNPN and SVGIG (reference sequence). Trimming took 1 base from V and 5 from J; bases not matched to a gene: 7. This CDR3 region has 14 residues. The CDR3 sequence is CAWSATGAAETQYF. For the CDR3, the DNA is TGTGCCTGGAGTGCAACAGGGGCAGCGGAGACCCAGTACTTC.

There are a few counts of this clonotype. V usage is TRBV20-1 and J usage is TRBJ2-7, with TRBD2 matching over 8 bases. Per the germline V gene, CDR1 is DFQATT and CDR2 is SNEGSKA (reference sequence). This CDR3 contains 12 residues. V dropped 8 bases and J dropped 6; count of bases not matched to a gene: 9. DNA for the CDR3: TGCAGTCCGAGCGGGAGTTCCGGCGAGCAGTACTTC. Translation: CSPSGSSGEQYF.

Only a few counts were recorded for this clonotype. The chain recombines TRBV5-1 with TRBJ2-3, with D possibly TRBD2 on 5 matching bases. Looked up from germline, CDR1 is SGHRS and CDR2 is YFSETQ. This CDR3 contains 16 residues. Trimming cost V 0 bases and J 1 base, with 12 bases left between them. CDR3 sequence reads: CASSLERGTGTDTQYF. The CDR3 coding sequence is TGCGCCAGCAGCTTGGAACGGGGAACAGGCACAGATACGCAGTATTTT.

The chain couples TRBV7-8 to TRBJ2-3; D is undetermined. This CDR3 contains 15 residues. The V end lost 0 bases, the J end lost 4 bases, and 11 bases lay between the germline ends. CDR1 and CDR2 from the germline V gene are SGHVS and FQNEAQ. CDR3 in DNA: TGTGCCAGCAGCTTAGCGGAGTTAGCCGCAGATACGCAGTATTTT. Its protein product is CASSLAELAADTQYF.

The chain couples TRBV28 to TRBJ1-1, with 7 positions matching TRBD1. Germline V gene lookup returns CDR1 MDHEN and CDR2 SYDVKM. V shed 9 bases and J 7 bases; nucleotides not matched to a gene: 11. The CDR3 runs to 13 residues. The CDR3 is CASRRQGGNEAFF. The CDR3, as DNA: TGTGCCAGTCGACGCCAGGGGGGCAATGAAGCTTTCTTT. Full variable domain (remainder filled in from reference TRBV28 and TRBJ1-1): DVKVTQSSRYLVKRTGEKVFLECVQDMDHENMFWYRQDPGLGLRLIYFSYDVKMKEKGDIPEGYSVSREKKERFSLILESASTNQTSMYLCASRRQGGNEAFFGQGTRLTVV.